These 11 T cell receptor beta chains were all obtained from the same sample, sequenced in a study of cytomegalovirus exposure and HLA in healthy donors. A multiplex PCR was run with 60 Vbeta primers and 13 Jbeta primers. The protocol was immunoSEQ multiplex PCR, while the TCRdb copy is restricted to in-frame clones and leaves out a portion. Of over 130,000 clones listed, around 59% are singletons. Sequenced: PBMCs. Receptors were obtained from a male donor in good health and CMV-seronegative.

The chain joins TRBV6-5 to TRBJ1-2; the match to TRBD1 covers 8 bases. In germline, CDR1 is MNHEY, CDR2 SVGAGI. This CDR3 is 15 amino acids long. Trimming at V came to 4 bases and at J to 8 bases, leaving 12 bases not matched to a gene. The CDR3, as DNA: TGTGCCAGCAGTTCCATGACAGGGGCTCCGTTCGGCTACACCTTC. It codes for CASSSMTGAPFGYTF.

This clone was counted between two and nine times. The chain combines TRBV18 with TRBJ2-5; D unclear. Trimming cost V 6 bases and J 2 bases, with 7 bases left between them. CDR3 length equals 12 residues. Germline CDR1 and CDR2: KGHSH and LQKENI. The CDR3 loop is CASSILQETQYF. The CDR3 DNA is TGTGCCAGCTCTATTTTGCAAGAGACCCAGTACTTC.

The rearrangement links TRBV11-3 to TRBJ1-4, with 9 bases fitting TRBD1. From germline, CDR1 is SGHNT and CDR2 YENEEA. The CDR3 sequence is 15 residues long. The V gene end was trimmed by 5 bases and the J gene end by 8 bases; junction bases not matched to a gene: 9. CDR3 coding DNA: TGTGCCAGCAGCGAAGACAGGGGGGGCGAAGAAAAACTGTTTTTT. This codes for CASSEDRGGEEKLFF.

This CDR3 is CASSPGAEKLFF. For the CDR3, the DNA is TGTGCCAGCAGCCCTGGGGCCGAAAAACTGTTTTTT. The chain is built from TRBV7-9 and TRBJ1-4; tentatively, D is TRBD1 (5 bases). The CDR3 runs to 12 residues. V was pared by 5 bases and J by 8 bases, with 9 bases between. Looked up from germline, CDR1 is SEHNR and CDR2 is FQNEAQ (reference sequence).

This clone occurred a few times. The rearrangement joins TRBV28 to TRBJ1-3, with D tentatively TRBD1 (5 bases). This CDR3 comprises 12 residues. V was pared by 8 bases and J by 4 bases, with 9 bases between. CDR1 and CDR2 (germline): MDHEN, SYDVKM. The CDR3 is CASLAGGNTIYF. CDR3 coding DNA: TGTGCCAGCCTCGCAGGGGGAAACACCATATATTTT.

This clone was observed a single time. The CDR3 sequence is CASSTRQGTDEQYF. CDR3 DNA: TGTGCCAGCAGCACTAGACAGGGAACGGACGAGCAGTACTTC. The chain carries TRBV7-6 and TRBJ2-7; 7 bases fit TRBD1. This CDR3 is 14 amino acids long. V was pared by 5 bases and J by 5 bases, with 9 bases of the junction left unmatched. The V gene's germline CDR1 is SGHVS and CDR2 FNYEAQ.

The rearrangement uses TRBV19 and TRBJ1-5; D is possibly TRBD1 (5 bases). This CDR3 has 15 residues. V dropped 3 bases and J dropped 6 bases, with 15 bases sitting between them. Germline V gene data show CDR1 as LNHDA and CDR2 as SQIVND (reference sequence). CDR3 DNA: TGTGCCAGTAGTATCGAAGGGGTTCCGACTCAGCCCCAGCATTTT. Its translation is CASSIEGVPTQPQHF.

The rearrangement uses TRBV7-2 and TRBJ2-5; 8 nucleotides match TRBD1. Trimming removed 7 bases from V and 5 bases from J; junction bases left unmatched: 18. The germline V gene encodes CDR1 SGHTA and CDR2 FQGNSA. The CDR3 is 17 amino acids. The CDR3: CASTLGRGQGALETQYF. In nucleotides, the CDR3 is TGTGCCAGCACTCTGGGACGGGGGCAGGGGGCTTTGGAGACCCAGTACTTC.

The sample holds a few counts of this clone. This chain links TRBV5-4 with TRBJ2-5; 9 bases are shared with TRBD1. Unmatched junction bases numbered 3, after V lost 4 bases and J lost 2 bases. The CDR3 covers 14 residues. Germline V gene lookup returns CDR1 SGHNT and CDR2 YYREEE (reference sequence). The CDR3 here is CASSHDRGQETQYF. The CDR3 DNA is TGTGCCAGCAGCCATGACAGGGGGCAAGAGACCCAGTACTTC.

The chain employs TRBV5-5 and TRBJ1-5; TRBD1 matches at 8 bases. Germline V gives CDR1 SGHKS, CDR2 YYEKEE (reference sequence). This CDR3 is 13 amino acids long. The V segment lost 3 bases and the J segment 4 bases; nucleotides outside the gene matches: 0. The CDR3 here is CASSWTGNQPQHF. The CDR3 DNA is TGTGCCAGCAGCTGGACAGGGAATCAGCCCCAGCATTTT. The full variable domain, with the rest looked up from reference TRBV5-5 and TRBJ1-5, is DAGVTQSPTHLIKTRGQQVTLRCSPISGHKSVSWYQQVLGQGPQFIFQYYEKEERGRGNFPDRFSARQFPNYSSELNVNALLLGDSALYLCASSWTGNQPQHFGDGTRLSIL.

The J gene is TRBJ2-7, the V gene TRBV2; a possible D gene is TRBD2 (6 bases). V lost 5 bases and J 5 bases, leaving 22 bases between the germline ends. This CDR3 comprises 16 residues. From germline, CDR1 is SNHLY and CDR2 FYNNEI. The CDR3 here is CASSFPSGALLDEQYF. In nucleotides, the CDR3 is TGTGCCAGCAGTTTCCCTTCGGGAGCGCTTCTGGACGAGCAGTACTTC.